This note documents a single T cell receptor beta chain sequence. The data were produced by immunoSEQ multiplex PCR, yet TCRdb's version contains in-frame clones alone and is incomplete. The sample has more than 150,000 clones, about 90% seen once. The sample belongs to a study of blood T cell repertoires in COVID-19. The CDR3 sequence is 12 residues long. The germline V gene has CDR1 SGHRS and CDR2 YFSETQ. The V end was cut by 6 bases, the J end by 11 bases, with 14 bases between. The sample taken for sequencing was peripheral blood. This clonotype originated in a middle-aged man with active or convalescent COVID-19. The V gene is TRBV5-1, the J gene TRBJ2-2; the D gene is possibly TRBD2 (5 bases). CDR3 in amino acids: CASKQEGGELFF. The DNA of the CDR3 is TGCGCCAGCAAACAAGAGGGCGGCGAGCTGTTTTTT. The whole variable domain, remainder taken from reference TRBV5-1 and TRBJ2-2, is KAGVTQTPRYLIKTRGQQVTLSCSPISGHRSVSWYQQTPGQGLQFLFEYFSETQRNKGNFPGRFSGRQFSNSRSEMNVSTLELGDSALYLCASKQEGGELFFGEGSRLTVL.